Shown below are 31 T cell receptor beta chains from a single sample sequenced in a study of T-cell memory formation after mild COVID-19. TCRdb redid the calling of the 5' RACE reads with MiXCR, one entry per CDR3 protein. The sample consists of approximately 230,000 distinct CDR3 sequences, 15% to 20% of them appearing once. Sample: PBMCs or a T cell subset sorted from them (not recorded which). The receptors originated from a man aged 18 to 29 who had mild COVID-19 (a few samples of this study predate the infection). Cell type and time point are not known.

The chain carries TRBV30 and TRBJ2-1; TRBD2 matches 14 bases. Germline CDR1 is GTSNPN and CDR2 is SVGIG (reference sequence). The V gene end was trimmed by 5 bases and the J gene end by 7 bases; junction bases not matched to a gene: 1. The length of the CDR3 is 13 residues. The CDR3 nucleotides read TGTGCCTGGCGGACTAGCGGGGGGAATGAGCAGTTCTTC. Protein product: CAWRTSGGNEQFF.

The chain carries TRBV5-1 and TRBJ1-1; no reliable D call. Trimming took off 0 bases at V and 6 bases at J, with 12 bases between the two ends. Germline V lookup: CDR1 SGHRS, CDR2 YFSETQ. The CDR3 consists of 14 residues. For the CDR3, the DNA is TGCGCCAGCAGCTTGGCGCCGCCCGGAGCTGAAGCTTTCTTT. Its translation is CASSLAPPGAEAFF.

This clonotype was detected a few times. This sequence joins TRBV6-5 and TRBJ1-6, with 7 nucleotides matching TRBD1. V lost 0 bases to trimming and J lost 8 bases; unmatched junction nucleotides: 4. The CDR3 consists of 15 residues. CDR1 and CDR2 from the germline V gene are MNHEY and SVGAGI. This chain's CDR3 is CASSYSTGQDSPLHF. The CDR3 DNA follows: TGTGCCAGCAGTTACTCGACCGGACAGGATTCACCCCTCCACTTT.

This clonotype has at least ten counts. The V gene is TRBV29-1, the J gene TRBJ2-3, with TRBD2 as a possible D gene (6 bases). In germline, CDR1 is SQVTM, CDR2 ANQGSEA. There are 13 residues in the CDR3. V lost 6 bases and J 2 bases, leaving 12 bases between the germline ends. CDR3 DNA sequence: TGCAGCGTGGTCGGGGGAGCCACAGATACGCAGTATTTT. Its translation: CSVVGGATDTQYF.

This clonotype was counted a few times. The chain joins TRBV12-3 or TRBV12-4 to TRBJ2-1; 15 bases line up with TRBD2. The trim removed 11 bases at V and 7 bases at J, leaving 9 bases unmatched. The CDR3 length is 15 residues. The CDR3 here is CASPGLAGGQNEQFF. CDR3 in DNA: TGTGCCTCTCCGGGACTAGCGGGGGGTCAGAATGAGCAGTTCTTC.

The chain recombines TRBV4-2 with TRBJ1-4; TRBD1 agrees at 7 bases. V shed 6 bases and J 5 bases; nucleotides not matched to a gene: 6. CDR3 size: 14 residues. CDR1 and CDR2 from the germline V gene are LGHNA and YNFKEQ. CDR3 region: CASRKGQKNEKLFF. CDR3 sequence (DNA): TGTGCCAGCAGGAAGGGACAGAAGAATGAAAAACTGTTTTTT.

The gene calls are TRBV4-2 and TRBJ2-2, with D perhaps TRBD2 (6 bases). Trimming stripped 1 base from V and 3 bases from J, with 9 bases between. Germline V gene lookup returns CDR1 LGHNA and CDR2 YNFKEQ. CDR3 length: 15 amino acids. In DNA form, the CDR3 reads TGTGCCAGCAGCCAAGGACGCGGGGACACCGGGGAGCTGTTTTTT. As protein: CASSQGRGDTGELFF.

This rearrangement joins TRBV3-1 to TRBJ1-6, with TRBD1 as a possible D gene (5 bases). V gave up 1 base and J gave up 7 bases, with 17 bases separating them. This CDR3 is built from 17 residues. Germline CDR1 reads LGHDT; CDR2 reads YNNKEL (reference sequence). The CDR3 reads CASSQGHPGLWNSPLHF. Here the CDR3 DNA reads TGTGCCAGCAGCCAAGGGCATCCGGGGCTGTGGAATTCACCCCTCCACTTT.

The chain is built from TRBV6-2 or TRBV6-3 and TRBJ1-5; D unresolved. Trimming pared 7 bases from V and 2 bases from J, leaving 6 bases between. This CDR3 is 12 amino acids long. Germline V gives CDR1 MNHEY, CDR2 SVGEGT. This CDR3 is CASNDGNQPQHF. The CDR3 nucleotides are TGTGCCAGCAACGATGGCAATCAGCCCCAGCATTTT.

V gene TRBV10-3 combines with J gene TRBJ2-5; D call uncertain. Germline V gene data show CDR1 as ENHRY and CDR2 as SYGVKD. V was shortened by 0 bases and J by 2 bases, with 7 bases between the two germline ends. This CDR3 comprises 14 residues. This chain's CDR3 is CAISESGTQETQYF. The CDR3 DNA follows: TGTGCCATCAGTGAGTCGGGTACTCAAGAGACCCAGTACTTC.

This clonotype was counted only a few times. The chain joins TRBV6-2 or TRBV6-3 to TRBJ1-2; 7 bases map to TRBD1. Germline CDR1 reads MNHEY; CDR2 reads SVGEGT. The CDR3 totals 14 residues. Unmatched junction bases numbered 10, after V lost 4 bases and J lost 8 bases. CDR3 loop: CASSSIRQGRGYTF. CDR3 in DNA: TGTGCCAGCAGTTCAATACGACAGGGTCGGGGCTACACCTTC.

The chain employs TRBV5-1 and TRBJ2-3; D gene unclear. The CDR3 length is 15 residues. Germline CDR1 and CDR2: SGHRS and YFSETQ. The V end lost 0 bases, the J end lost 2 bases, and 10 bases lay between the germline ends. In nucleotides, the CDR3 is TGCGCCAGCAGCTTGGTAGGGATTCCCACAGATACGCAGTATTTT. It specifies CASSLVGIPTDTQYF.

This rearrangement joins TRBV7-9 to TRBJ1-4; D may be TRBD1 (5 bases). V gave up 2 bases and J gave up 5 bases, with 12 bases separating them. This CDR3 is built from 15 residues. Germline V gene sequence: CDR1 SEHNR, CDR2 FQNEAQ (reference sequence). This CDR3 reads CASSLNGGRNEKLFF. The CDR3 nucleotides are TGTGCCAGCAGCTTAAACGGGGGAAGAAATGAAAAACTGTTTTTT.

There are a few counts of this clonotype. The CDR3 here is CASSRGVSYNEQFF. In nucleotides, the CDR3 is TGTGCCAGCAGTAGGGGGGTCTCCTACAATGAGCAGTTCTTC. This chain joins TRBV6-2 or TRBV6-3 and TRBJ2-1; perhaps D is TRBD1 or TRBD2 (6 bases each). V was clipped by 5 bases and J by 0 bases, with 8 bases between them. The CDR3 is 14 residues long. The germline CDR1 and CDR2 sequences are MNHEY and SVGEGT.

This clonotype was observed many times. The chain combines TRBV14 with TRBJ1-1, with D possibly TRBD1 on 6 matching bases. V was shortened by 4 bases and J by 0 bases, with 15 bases between the two germline ends. The CDR3 spans 16 residues. Germline V CDR1 and CDR2: SGHDN, FVKESK. CDR3 amino acids: CASSPLVQGMNTEAFF. The CDR3 nucleotides read TGTGCCAGCAGCCCCCTGGTACAGGGTATGAACACTGAAGCTTTCTTT.

This clonotype was observed a few times. The chain joins TRBV5-1 to TRBJ1-2, with TRBD1 matching 10 bases. V dropped 4 bases and J dropped 7; count of bases not matched to a gene: 7. This CDR3 has 14 amino acids. Germline CDR1 and CDR2: SGHRS and YFSETQ. DNA of the CDR3: TGCGCCAGCAGCGGGACAGGGGAATCTAGTGGCTACACCTTC. Protein: CASSGTGESSGYTF.

The chain joins TRBV5-1 to TRBJ1-4; tentatively, D is TRBD1 (5 bases). Germline CDR1 is SGHRS and CDR2 is YFSETQ. This CDR3 region has 16 residues. Deletions cut 0 bases from V and 4 bases from J, with 13 bases between. The DNA of the CDR3 is TGCGCCAGCAGCTTGGGGGACGGCGGAGGTAATGAAAAACTGTTTTTT. Translating it yields CASSLGDGGGNEKLFF. Combining the CDR3 with reference TRBV5-1 and TRBJ1-4 gives the whole variable domain KAGVTQTPRYLIKTRGQQVTLSCSPISGHRSVSWYQQTPGQGLQFLFEYFSETQRNKGNFPGRFSGRQFSNSRSEMNVSTLELGDSALYLCASSLGDGGGNEKLFFGSGTQLSVL.

This clonotype was picked up a small number of times. The chain is built from TRBV24-1 and TRBJ1-2; D may be TRBD1 (6 bases). The ends were cut back, 6 bases at V and 4 bases at J, with 14 bases in the middle. Germline values: CDR1 KGHDR, CDR2 SFDVKD. This CDR3 has 14 amino acids. CDR3 sequence reads: CATSLSTGAYGYTF. CDR3 DNA: TGTGCCACCAGTCTCTCGACAGGAGCCTATGGCTACACCTTC.

This clonotype was found a few times. V usage is TRBV7-8 and J usage is TRBJ2-7; 10 bases align to TRBD1. After removal of 3 bases from V and 2 bases from J, the junction contained 7 bases not matched to a gene. Germline V gene data show CDR1 as SGHVS and CDR2 as FQNEAQ. The CDR3 length is 16 residues. The CDR3, as DNA: TGTGCCAGCAGCTTTCTCCCGGGACAGGGGACCTACGAGCAGTACTTC. This encodes CASSFLPGQGTYEQYF.

The rearrangement uses TRBV7-6 and TRBJ2-2; no clear D gene. Germline V gene lookup returns CDR1 SGHVS and CDR2 FNYEAQ. The CDR3 covers 16 residues. V was cut by 5 bases and J by 2 bases, with 15 bases left in between. CDR3 DNA: TGTGCCAGCAGCCCTGTTCCGCACCATAACACCGGGGAGCTGTTTTTT. Residues: CASSPVPHHNTGELFF.

The J gene is TRBJ2-1, the V gene TRBV5-5; 9 nucleotides match TRBD1. The germline V gene encodes CDR1 SGHKS and CDR2 YYEKEE (reference sequence). The CDR3 sequence is 16 residues long. V was clipped by 4 bases and J by 1 base; unmatched bases: 6. This CDR3 reads CASSLGQGTSYNEQFF. CDR3 in DNA: TGTGCCAGCAGCCTAGGACAGGGGACTTCCTACAATGAGCAGTTCTTC.

The chain joins TRBV7-9 to TRBJ1-2, with D hard to call. The CDR3 has 14 residues. Trimming left V 3 bases short and J 6 bases short, with 14 bases between. Germline CDR1 is SEHNR and CDR2 is FQNEAQ (reference sequence). Written as DNA, the CDR3 is TGTGCCAGCAGCTTTGGTTGGGGTCAGGATGGCTACACCTTC. Its protein is CASSFGWGQDGYTF.

A few counts support this clonotype. CDR3 residues: CASSFNLRETQYF. As DNA, the CDR3 is TGTGCCAGCAGCTTTAATCTAAGAGAGACCCAGTACTTC. The rearrangement joins TRBV7-3 to TRBJ2-5; no definite D call. CDR1 is SGHTA and CDR2 is FQGTGA in the germline V gene. The CDR3 runs to 13 residues. The V end was cut by 3 bases, the J end by 4 bases, with 9 bases between. Full variable domain (remainder filled in from reference TRBV7-3 and TRBJ2-5): GAGVSQTPSNKVTEKGKYVELRCDPISGHTALYWYRQSLGQGPEFLIYFQGTGAADDSGLPNDRFFAVRPEGSVSTLKIQRTERGDSAVYLCASSFNLRETQYFGPGTRLLVL.

This clonotype has a handful of counts. The chain uses TRBV7-8 and TRBJ2-5, with 8 bases identical to TRBD2. Germline trimming cut 5 bases from V and 1 base from J; bases unmatched to any gene: 6. Germline V gene lookup returns CDR1 SGHVS and CDR2 FQNEAQ. This CDR3 comprises 15 residues. The CDR3 DNA sequence: TGTGCCAGCAGCCTCTCCGGGACTAGCCAAGAGACCCAGTACTTC. Protein sequence: CASSLSGTSQETQYF.

The table lists this clonotype with a few counts. The chain carries TRBV7-2 and TRBJ1-1; D gene ambiguous. This CDR3 has 13 residues. The germline V gene has CDR1 SGHTA and CDR2 FQGNSA. V lost 5 bases to trimming and J lost 0 bases, with 7 bases between them. The CDR3 sequence: CASSRRMNTEAFF. The CDR3 nucleotides read TGTGCCAGCAGCCGCAGAATGAACACTGAAGCTTTCTTT.

This CDR3 is CSATQGYEQYV. The CDR3, as DNA: TGCAGTGCTACCCAGGGTTACGAGCAGTACGTC. This chain links TRBV20-1 with TRBJ2-7; possible D gene TRBD1, 5 bases. The CDR3 length is 11 residues. The V end lost 4 bases, the J end lost 4 bases, and 8 bases lay between the germline ends. Germline-derived CDR1 and CDR2 are DFQATT and SNEGSKA (reference sequence).

This clonotype has more than one count but fewer than ten. The chain is built from TRBV6-5 and TRBJ2-3; D may be TRBD2 (6 bases). The CDR3 covers 17 residues. The germline V gene has CDR1 MNHEY and CDR2 SVGAGI. V lost 0 bases to trimming and J lost 5 bases, with 18 bases between them. The CDR3 protein is CASSYSRRRGPGDTQYF. The CDR3 bases are TGTGCCAGCAGTTACTCGAGAAGGAGGGGCCCTGGAGATACGCAGTATTTT.

This clonotype was counted at least ten times. The chain carries TRBV7-3 and TRBJ2-1, with unresolved D. The CDR3 runs to 11 residues. The ends were cut back, 2 bases at V and 8 bases at J, with 4 bases in the middle. CDR1 is SGHTA and CDR2 is FQGTGA in the germline V gene. CDR3 DNA sequence: TGTGCCAGCAGCTTACATGATGAGCAGTTCTTC. Translated, it gives CASSLHDEQFF. Full variable domain (missing parts from reference TRBV7-3 and TRBJ2-1): GAGVSQTPSNKVTEKGKYVELRCDPISGHTALYWYRQSLGQGPEFLIYFQGTGAADDSGLPNDRFFAVRPEGSVSTLKIQRTERGDSAVYLCASSLHDEQFFGPGTRLTVL.

The CDR3 sequence is CASSIAGTGNTGELFF. The CDR3, as DNA: TGTGCCAGCAGCATTGCCGGGACTGGCAACACCGGGGAGCTGTTTTTT. The chain recombines TRBV11-2 with TRBJ2-2, with a tentative D call TRBD2 (6 bases). The V gene's germline CDR1 is SGHAT and CDR2 FQNNGV. V was shortened by 5 bases and J by 2 bases, with 15 bases between the two germline ends. This CDR3 comprises 16 residues.

The J gene is TRBJ1-5, the V gene TRBV20-1; D is ambiguous. Trimming took off 3 bases at V and 6 bases at J, with 9 bases between the two ends. The CDR3 consists of 12 residues. Germline V gene sequence: CDR1 DFQATT, CDR2 SNEGSKA (reference sequence). The DNA of the CDR3 is TGCAGTGCTAGCCAAGGATCTCAGCCCCAGCATTTT. It is translated as CSASQGSQPQHF.

The chain recombines TRBV7-9 with TRBJ2-7; 8 nucleotides agree with TRBD1. Germline trimming cut 5 bases from V and 2 bases from J; bases unmatched to any gene: 11. The germline CDR1 and CDR2 sequences are SEHNR and FQNEAQ (reference sequence). The CDR3 length is 16 residues. The CDR3 bases are TGTGCCAGCAGCCCGGCGCGCGGGACAGGAACCTACGAGCAGTACTTC. This gives the protein CASSPARGTGTYEQYF.